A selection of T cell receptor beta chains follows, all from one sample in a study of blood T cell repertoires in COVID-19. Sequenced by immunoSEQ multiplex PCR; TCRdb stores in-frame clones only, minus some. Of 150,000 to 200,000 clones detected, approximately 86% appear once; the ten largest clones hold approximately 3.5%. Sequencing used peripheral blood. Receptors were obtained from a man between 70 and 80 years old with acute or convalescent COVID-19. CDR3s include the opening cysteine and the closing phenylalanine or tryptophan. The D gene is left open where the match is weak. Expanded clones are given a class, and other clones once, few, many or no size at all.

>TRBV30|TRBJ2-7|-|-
TGTGCCTGGAGTCTGAAGCTCCGCTCCTACGAGCAGTACTTC
CAWSLKLRSYEQYF
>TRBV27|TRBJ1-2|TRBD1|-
TGTGCCAGCAGCCCCCACGACAGGGACGGCTATGGCTACACCTTC
CASSPHDRDGYGYTF
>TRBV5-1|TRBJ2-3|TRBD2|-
TGCGCCAGCAGCCGACTTGGGGTGTTTAGCGGGAGTACCGCAGATACGCAGTATTTT
CASSRLGVFSGSTADTQYF
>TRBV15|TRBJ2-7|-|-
TGTGCCACCAGCAGAGGTCGGGAGCCAACCTACGAGCAGTACTTC
CATSRGREPTYEQYF
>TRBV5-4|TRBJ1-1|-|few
TGTGCCAGCAGCTTGGGAGGCAGGGCAAATACTGAAGCTTTCTTT
CASSLGGRANTEAFF
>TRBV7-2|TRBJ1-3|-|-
TGTGCCAGCAGCCCCGGTAGCTCTGGAAACACCATATATTTT
CASSPGSSGNTIYF
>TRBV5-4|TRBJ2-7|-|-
TGTGCCAGCAGCTTGGACGGGGGTCCCTCCTACGAGCAGTACTTC
CASSLDGGPSYEQYF
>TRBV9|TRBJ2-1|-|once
TGTGCCAGCAGCGTAGCCCCACTCAGAGGCAATGAGCAGTTCTTC
CASSVAPLRGNEQFF
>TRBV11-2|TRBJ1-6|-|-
TGTGCCAGCAGCAGCTTCCTGGGGGGTTGGTCACCCCTCCACTTT
CASSSFLGGWSPLHF
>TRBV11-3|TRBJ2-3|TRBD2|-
TGTGCCAGCAGCTTAGGGCCCAGCGGGGCAGATACGCAGTATTTT
CASSLGPSGADTQYF
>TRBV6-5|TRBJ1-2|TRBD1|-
TGTGCCAGCAGTTACCTCGGACAGGGTGAAAGCTACACCTTC
CASSYLGQGESYTF
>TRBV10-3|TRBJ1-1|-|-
TGTGCCATCAGTCCACATAACGTGGTGTCAGCTTTCTTT
CAISPHNVVSAFF
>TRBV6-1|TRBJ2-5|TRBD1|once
TGTGCCAGCAGTGATCCGGGACAGAAAGAGACCCAGTACTTC
CASSDPGQKETQYF
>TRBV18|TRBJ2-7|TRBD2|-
TGTGCCAGCCGCGGGACTAGCGGGAGTATATACGAGCAGTACTTC
CASRGTSGSIYEQYF
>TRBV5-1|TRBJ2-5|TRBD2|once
TGCGCCAGCAGCTTGGCACTAGCGGGGCAAGAGACCCAGTACTTC
CASSLALAGQETQYF
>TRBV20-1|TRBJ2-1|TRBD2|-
TGCAGTGCTAGTCGGGGGGGGGCGCTTAATGAGCAGTTCTTC
CSASRGGALNEQFF
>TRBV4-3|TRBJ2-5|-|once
TGCGCCAGCAGCCGGGGGGACGGTGGGGAGACCCAGTACTTC
CASSRGDGGETQYF
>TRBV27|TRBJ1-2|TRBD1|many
TGTGCCAGCAGCCCCTGGACAGGGGAGAACTATGGCTACACCTTC
CASSPWTGENYGYTF
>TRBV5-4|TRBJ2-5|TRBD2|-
TGTGCCAGCAGCCCAAGACTAGCGGGGGCAGGTGAGACCCAGTACTTC
CASSPRLAGAGETQYF
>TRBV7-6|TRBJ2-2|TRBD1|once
TGTGCCAGCACCCTGGCAGGGGGTACGAACACCGGGGAGCTGTTTTTT
CASTLAGGTNTGELFF
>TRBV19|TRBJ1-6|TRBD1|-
TGTGCCAGTAGTCGCACAGGGGGTAATTCACCCCTCCACTTT
CASSRTGGNSPLHF
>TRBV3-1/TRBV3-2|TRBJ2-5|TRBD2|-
TGTGCCAGCAGCTTAGCGGGGGGAGAAGAGACCCAGTACTTC
CASSLAGGEETQYF
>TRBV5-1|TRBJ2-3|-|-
TGCGCCAGCAGTTTGCAAGGGGGGGCAGATACGCAGTATTTT
CASSLQGGADTQYF
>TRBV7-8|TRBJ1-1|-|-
TGTGCCAGCAGCATAGGGGCCCACACTGAAGCTTTCTTT
CASSIGAHTEAFF
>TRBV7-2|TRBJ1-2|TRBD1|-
TGTGCCAGCAGCCCCGCAACAGGGGGCGCTTACTATGGCTACACCTTC
CASSPATGGAYYGYTF
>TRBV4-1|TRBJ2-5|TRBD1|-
TGCGCCAGCGGGCTCCCGGGACAGCAAGAGACCCAGTACTTC
CASGLPGQQETQYF
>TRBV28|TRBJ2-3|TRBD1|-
TGTGCCAGCACCCGATTAGGGACAGGGAGCACAGATACGCAGTATTTT
CASTRLGTGSTDTQYF